This TCR beta chain was captured in a study of CXCR3-negative and CXCR3-positive naive CD8 T cells. In regard to this clonotype: Its specificity is not known.

Study results and limitations: More hydrophobic TRB CDR3s were found in CXCR3-positive naive cells than in CXCR3-negative naive cells.

Triplicate sorting captured some 290,000 cells each from every CD8+ T cell subset. The authors made the TRB cDNA libraries by 5' RACE using UMI labels. With the 5' RACE reads reprocessed, TCRdb shows one record per CDR3 protein and no DNA. Its clone listing holds under 150,000 distinct CDR3 sequences. Material: naive CXCR3+ CD8+ T cells from blood. Stated subset: CD45RO-CCR7+CD27+CD95- naive CD8+ T cells expressing CXCR3 (TNR3+). This receptor was identified in a human donor in good health. Some clones in this sample may be carry-over from other donors' samples.

CDR3 residues: CAISESGQAANEKLFF. This rearrangement joins TRBV10-3 to TRBJ1-4; as DNA is missing, the TRBD1 call by TCRdb cannot be tested. In germline, CDR1 is ENHRY, CDR2 SYGVKD. The CDR3 consists of 16 residues.